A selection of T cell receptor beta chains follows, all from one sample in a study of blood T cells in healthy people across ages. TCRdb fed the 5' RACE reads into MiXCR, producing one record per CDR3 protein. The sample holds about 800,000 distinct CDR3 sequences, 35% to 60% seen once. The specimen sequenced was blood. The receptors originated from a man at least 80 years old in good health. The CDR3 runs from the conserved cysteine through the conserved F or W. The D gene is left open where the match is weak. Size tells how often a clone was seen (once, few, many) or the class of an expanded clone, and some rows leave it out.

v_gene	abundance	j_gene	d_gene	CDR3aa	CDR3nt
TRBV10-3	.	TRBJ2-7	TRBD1	CAIRRTGDHYEQYF	TGTGCCATCAGGAGGACAGGGGACCACTACGAGCAGTACTTC
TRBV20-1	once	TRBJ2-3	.	CSARDLTQYF	TGCAGTGCTAGGGACTTGACGCAGTATTTT
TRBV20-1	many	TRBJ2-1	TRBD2	CSATIAGGRTNNEQFF	TGCAGTGCTACTATAGCGGGAGGGCGTACGAACAATGAGCAGTTCTTC
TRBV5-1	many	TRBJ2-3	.	CASSLGGQKDTQYF	TGCGCCAGCAGCTTGGGGGGGCAGAAAGATACGCAGTATTTT
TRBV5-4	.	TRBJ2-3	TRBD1	CASSFRQGDSTDTQYF	TGTGCCAGCAGCTTCCGACAGGGGGATAGTACAGATACGCAGTATTTT
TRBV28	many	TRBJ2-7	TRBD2	CASSSLAAGGTEQYF	TGTGCCAGCAGCTCCCTGGCGGCGGGAGGCACCGAGCAGTACTTC
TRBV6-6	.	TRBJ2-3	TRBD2	CASSPLAGAFTDTQYF	TGTGCCAGCAGTCCACTAGCGGGAGCTTTTACAGATACGCAGTATTTT
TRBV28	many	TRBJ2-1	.	CASRTLRGNNEQFF	TGTGCCAGCAGAACACTAAGGGGGAACAATGAGCAGTTCTTC
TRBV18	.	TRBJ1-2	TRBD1	CASSKQGLDYGYTF	TGTGCCAGCTCAAAACAGGGGTTGGACTATGGCTACACCTTC
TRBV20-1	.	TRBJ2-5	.	CSAQRGEETQYF	TGCAGTGCTCAGCGAGGGGAAGAGACCCAGTACTTC
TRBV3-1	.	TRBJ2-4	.	CASIQRDEQYF	TGTGCCAGCATCCAGCGAGATGAGCAGTACTTC
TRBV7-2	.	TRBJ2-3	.	CASSSGALAVDTQYF	TGTGCCAGCAGCTCGGGTGCTCTAGCCGTGGATACGCAGTATTTT
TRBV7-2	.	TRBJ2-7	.	CASSFRTEYYEQYF	TGTGCCAGCAGCTTTAGGACAGAGTACTACGAGCAGTACTTC
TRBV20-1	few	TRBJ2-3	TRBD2	CSARDWSGRATDTQYF	TGCAGTGCTAGAGATTGGTCCGGGAGGGCCACAGATACGCAGTATTTT
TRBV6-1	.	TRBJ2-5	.	CASSERQQETRYF	TGTGCCAGCAGTGAGCGGCAGCAAGAGACCCGGTACTTC
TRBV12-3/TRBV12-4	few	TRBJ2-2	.	CASSGHGAGTGELFF	TGTGCCAGCAGTGGACATGGGGCGGGCACCGGGGAGCTGTTTTTT
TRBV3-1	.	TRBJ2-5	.	CASSQEAETQYF	TGTGCCAGCAGCCAAGAAGCAGAGACCCAGTACTTC
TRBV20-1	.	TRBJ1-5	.	CSARDQGQPQHF	TGCAGTGCTAGAGATCAGGGACAGCCCCAGCATTTT
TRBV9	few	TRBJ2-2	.	CASTEGTGRTNTGELFF	TGTGCCAGCACTGAGGGGACGGGGAGGACCAACACCGGGGAGCTGTTTTTT
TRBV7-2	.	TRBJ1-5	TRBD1	CASSFIPGPGGGQPQHF	TGTGCCAGCAGCTTCATTCCGGGCCCAGGGGGGGGTCAGCCCCAGCATTTT
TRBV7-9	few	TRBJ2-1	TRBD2	CASSIRTSGRGYNEQFF	TGTGCCAGCAGCATAAGGACTAGCGGGAGGGGTTACAATGAGCAGTTCTTC
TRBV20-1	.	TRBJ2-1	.	CSARSPTLDRRDYNEQFF	TGCAGTGCTAGATCACCGACCCTCGACAGACGAGACTACAATGAGCAGTTCTTC